These 8 T cell receptor beta chains originate from one sample sequenced in a study of T cell responses to AZD1222 COVID-19 vaccine. The protocol was immunoSEQ multiplex PCR, while the TCRdb copy is restricted to in-frame clones and leaves out a portion. Altogether under 100,000 clones are present, roughly 84% being singletons, with the ten largest covering about 2.8%. Sample: peripheral blood, taken on day 0 of AZD1222 vaccination. All receptors derive from an adult in good health.

This rearrangement joins TRBV27 to TRBJ1-4, with D possibly matching TRBD1 (5 bases). Trimming took off 7 bases at V and 5 bases at J, with 20 bases between the two ends. Germline assignment: CDR1 MNHEY and CDR2 SMNVEV (reference sequence). CDR3 size: 16 residues. This CDR3 reads CASTTTVGGFNEKLFF. The CDR3 region has the DNA TGTGCCAGCACCACCACGGTGGGGGGATTCAATGAAAAACTGTTTTTT.

The V and J genes are TRBV6-6 and TRBJ1-2, with D uncertain. Germline values: CDR1 MNHNY, CDR2 SVGAGI (reference sequence). This CDR3 contains 12 residues. The V end was cut by 4 bases, the J end by 2 bases, with 5 bases between. CDR3 coding DNA: TGTGCCAGCAGTTCCCACAACTATGGCTACACCTTC. This codes for CASSSHNYGYTF.

This chain uses TRBV4-1 with TRBJ2-7; 10 bases align to TRBD2. Germline V gene lookup returns CDR1 MGHRA and CDR2 YSYEKL. With V trimmed by 5 bases and J by 0 bases, 13 bases remained unmatched. There are 18 residues in the CDR3. Written as DNA, the CDR3 is TGCGCCAGCAGCGCTGTAGAGCGGGGGGGGACTCTCTCCTACGAGCAGTACTTC. It translates to CASSAVERGGTLSYEQYF.

This rearrangement joins TRBV5-5 to TRBJ1-2, with D possibly TRBD1 on 6 matching bases. The V and J ends lost 0 bases and 2 bases respectively, with 8 bases between them. CDR3 length equals 14 residues. The V gene's germline CDR1 is SGHKS and CDR2 YYEKEE (reference sequence). The DNA of the CDR3 is TGTGCCAGCAGCTTGGAGAGGGGGAACTATGGCTACACCTTC. Translation gives CASSLERGNYGYTF.

This clone showed up just once. The gene calls are TRBV5-1 and TRBJ1-1; D is uncertain. Germline loops: CDR1 SGHRS, CDR2 YFSETQ. V lost 7 bases, J lost 1 base, and 11 bases lay in between. This CDR3 region has 13 residues. Here the CDR3 DNA reads TGCGCCAGCTACGTTACCCCGAACACTGAAGCTTTCTTT. It is translated as CASYVTPNTEAFF.

The rearrangement links TRBV7-9 to TRBJ1-4; D may be TRBD1 (5 bases). Trimming pared 5 bases from V and 3 bases from J, leaving 10 bases between. Germline V gives CDR1 SEHNR, CDR2 FQNEAQ (reference sequence). The CDR3 is 14 amino acids. The CDR3 loop reads CASSPRGPNEKLFF. The DNA for the CDR3 is TGTGCCAGCAGCCCAAGGGGCCCTAATGAAAAACTGTTTTTT.

The rearrangement uses TRBV13 and TRBJ2-3, with D tentatively TRBD1 or TRBD2 (6 bases each). CDR3 length: 15 residues. Germline V gene sequence: CDR1 PRHDT, CDR2 FYEKMQ (reference sequence). The V gene lost 5 bases and the J gene lost 0 bases, with 12 bases spanning the gap. This chain's CDR3 is CASSLRGPSTDTQYF. The DNA of the CDR3 is TGTGCCAGCAGCCTTCGGGGGCCCAGCACAGATACGCAGTATTTT.

The J gene is TRBJ1-1, the V gene TRBV5-6; D is uncertain. The CDR3 has 14 residues. The V and J ends lost 2 bases and 4 bases respectively, with 12 bases between them. Germline lookup yields CDR1 SGHDT and CDR2 YYEEEE. The CDR3 nucleotides read TGTGCCAGCAGCTTAGTAGGGTCGCGCACTGAAGCTTTCTTT. Protein: CASSLVGSRTEAFF.